This T cell receptor beta chain comes out of a study of cytomegalovirus exposure and HLA in healthy donors. Primers for the PCR totalled 60 Vbeta and 13 Jbeta. TCRdb's copy holds only in-frame clones and misses some; the assay was immunoSEQ multiplex PCR. The table records fewer than 250,000 clones, roughly 90% of them present only once. Unrecorded immune exposures were likely, despite nominal health at sampling. The trim removed 5 bases at V and 4 bases at J, leaving 8 bases unmatched. The CDR3 contains 15 residues. Germline V gene sequence: CDR1 MDHEN, CDR2 SYDVKM. The sample consisted of PBMCs. This clonotype originated in a boy younger than 10 in good health and CMV-seronegative. J is TRBJ2-1 and V is TRBV28; 7 nucleotides line up with TRBD1. The DNA of the CDR3 is TGTGCCAGCAGTGGGACAGAGGGGCGTTACAATGAGCAGTTCTTC. It yields the protein CASSGTEGRYNEQFF.